What follows are 26 T cell receptor beta chains derived from one specimen sequenced in a study of CDR3 diversity in severe acne. TCRdb analysed the PCR reads with MiXCR anew, one entry per CDR3 protein. This sample has about 90,000 distinct CDR3 sequences, with about 49% found just once. The specimen was blood. These receptors all stem from a male donor with severe acne vulgaris.

This rearrangement joins TRBV7-2 to TRBJ1-2; D unclear. V lost 5 bases, J lost 0 bases, and 13 bases lay in between. Germline CDR1 reads SGHTA; CDR2 reads FQGNSA. This CDR3 is built from 15 residues. The CDR3: CASSLTDGSNYGYTF. The CDR3 DNA is TGTGCCAGCAGCCTAACGGACGGATCTAACTATGGCTACACCTTC.

About this clonotype itself: Without the conserved terminal phenylalanine or tryptophan, this CDR3 likely stems from a read error. The chain links TRBV28 to TRBJ2-7; D is perhaps TRBD1 (5 bases). CDR1 is MDHEN, CDR2 SYDVKM, per germline. This CDR3 is built from 14 residues. Deletions cut 6 bases from V and 2 bases from J, with 14 bases between. CDR3 amino acids: CASRTGARAYEQYS. The DNA of the CDR3 is TGTGCCAGCAGGACTGGGGCCCGGGCCTACGAGCAGTACTCC.

With regard to this clonotype: The junction departs from the called germline gene at one end, perhaps through a read error. The chain couples TRBV10-3 to TRBJ2-7; D is undetermined. The CDR3 has 12 amino acids. CDR1 and CDR2 (germline): ENHRY, SYGVKD. CDR3 sequence reads: CASSERTTEQYF. The CDR3 nucleotides read TGTGCCAGCAGTGAAAGGACGACCGAGCAGTACTTC.

This clonotype was found many times. The rearrangement uses TRBV6-6 and TRBJ2-7; TRBD1 matches at 7 bases. The CDR3 loop spans 15 amino acids. CDR1 and CDR2 from the germline V gene are MNHNY and SVGAGI (reference sequence). The junction had 7 bases not matched to a gene; V was cut back by 5 bases and J by 0 bases. The CDR3 loop is CASSGQQGPSYEQYF. In nucleotides, the CDR3 is TGTGCCAGCAGTGGCCAACAGGGGCCCTCCTACGAGCAGTACTTC.

This rearrangement joins TRBV6-5 to TRBJ1-1, with TRBD1 as a possible D gene (5 bases). In germline, CDR1 is MNHEY, CDR2 SVGAGI. V was trimmed by 6 bases and J by 0 bases, leaving 8 bases between them. The CDR3 has 13 residues. CDR3 residues: CASRGDLNTEAFF. CDR3 DNA sequence: TGTGCCAGCAGGGGGGACCTGAACACTGAAGCTTTCTTT.

A few counts support this clonotype. V and J are TRBV28 and TRBJ2-7, with D tentatively TRBD1 (6 bases). Trimming took off 5 bases at V and 2 bases at J, with 13 bases between the two ends. The CDR3 sequence is 14 residues long. Germline assignment: CDR1 MDHEN and CDR2 SYDVKM. The CDR3 here is CASSISAGAYEQYV. For the CDR3, the DNA is TGTGCCAGCAGTATATCTGCAGGGGCCTACGAGCAGTACGTC.

The rearrangement links TRBV10-1 to TRBJ2-2; D remains unclear. The germline V and J ends were trimmed by 2 bases and 5 bases, with 6 bases remaining between them. Germline lookup yields CDR1 WNHNN and CDR2 SYGVQD (reference sequence). The CDR3 is made up of 13 amino acids. The CDR3 region has the DNA TGCGCCAGCAGTGAGGGGGTAACCGGGGAGCTGTTTTTT. Amino acids: CASSEGVTGELFF.

This chain joins TRBV24-1 and TRBJ1-2; D not certain. V gave up 3 bases and J gave up 9 bases, with 7 bases separating them. The CDR3 contains 11 residues. CDR1 is KGHDR and CDR2 is SFDVKD in the germline V gene. CDR3 sequence (DNA): TGTGCCACCAGTGATCGGACGAGCTACACCTTC. Translating gives CATSDRTSYTF.

This clonotype was recorded many times. The chain has TRBV29-1 and TRBJ1-2, with TRBD1 matching 7 bases. The CDR3 has 13 amino acids. Per germline, CDR1 SQVTM and CDR2 ANQGSEA. The V and J ends lost 5 bases and 6 bases, in that order; junction bases with no gene match: 9. Here the CDR3 DNA reads TGCAGCGTTCCGGGACAGATGGGCCATGGCTACACCTTC. It translates to CSVPGQMGHGYTF.

Ten or more counts support this clonotype. This chain uses TRBV6-1 with TRBJ2-3, with D tentatively TRBD2 (7 bases). The CDR3 runs 15 residues. Germline V gene lookup returns CDR1 MNHNS and CDR2 SASEGT. Trimming shortened V by 1 base and J by 4 bases, and 12 bases separated the two germline ends. The CDR3 region is CASSEGGGGADTQYF. The DNA of the CDR3 is TGTGCCAGCAGTGAAGGAGGGGGGGGGGCAGATACGCAGTATTTT.

The J gene is TRBJ1-1, the V gene TRBV19; D is unclear. The CDR3 has 13 amino acids. CDR1 is LNHDA, CDR2 SQIVND, per germline (reference sequence). V lost 6 bases to trimming and J lost 0 bases, with 8 bases between them. For the CDR3, the DNA is TGTGCCAGTAGATCTTCGGTGAACACTGAAGCTTTCTTT. Amino acid sequence: CASRSSVNTEAFF.

Many counts were recorded for this clonotype. The J gene is TRBJ2-7, the V gene TRBV6-2 or TRBV6-3; TRBD2 is a possible D gene (5 bases). Trimming removed 4 bases at V and 0 bases at J, with 10 bases between. Looked up from germline, CDR1 is MNHEY and CDR2 is SVGEGT. The CDR3 is 14 amino acids. Here the CDR3 DNA reads TGTGCCAGCAGTTCCGAAGAGGGCTCCTACGAGCAGTACTTC. This translates into CASSSEEGSYEQYF.

DNA for the CDR3: TGTGCCAGCAGTTTAAGACGACAGTCATATAATTCACCCCTCCACTTT. The encoded protein is CASSLRRQSYNSPLHF. The V gene is TRBV25-1, the J gene TRBJ1-6; TRBD1 might be the D (5 bases). V lost 5 bases and J lost 4, with 15 bases in between. CDR3 length equals 16 residues. The V gene's germline CDR1 is MGHDK and CDR2 SYGVNS.

The table lists this clonotype with many counts. The chain recombines TRBV27 with TRBJ2-7; 7 bases line up with TRBD2. The J segment lost 2 bases and the V segment lost 3 bases, leaving 1 base of the junction unmatched. Germline V CDR1 and CDR2: MNHEY, SMNVEV (reference sequence). CDR3 length equals 13 residues. CDR3 bases: TGTGCCAGCAGTTTCGCGGGGGCCTACGAGCAGTACTTC. Encoded protein: CASSFAGAYEQYF.

The CDR3 here is CASSLLMDWTEAFF. The CDR3 nucleotides are TGTGCCAGCAGTTTATTGATGGACTGGACTGAAGCTTTCTTT. The rearrangement uses TRBV12-3 or TRBV12-4 and TRBJ1-1; D gene uncertain. The ends were cut back, 2 bases at V and 5 bases at J, with 12 bases in the middle. This CDR3 comprises 14 residues.

Comments on this clonotype: A much larger clone lies a single base off, so this may be a read error. This rearrangement joins TRBV6-6 to TRBJ2-7; D not resolved. Between the trimmed V and J ends, which lost 5 bases and 5 bases, there was a span of 10 bases. Germline V gene lookup returns CDR1 MNHNY and CDR2 SVGAGI (reference sequence). CDR3 length: 12 amino acids. CDR3 nucleotide sequence: TGTGCCAGCAGTGGGGTGTCCCACGAGCAGTACTTC. It is translated as CASSGVSHEQYF.

The chain joins TRBV6-4 to TRBJ1-2, with 8 positions matching TRBD1. There are 14 residues in the CDR3. CDR1 and CDR2 (germline): MRHNA, SNTAGT. After removal of 8 bases from V and 7 bases from J, the junction contained 12 bases not matched to a gene. DNA for the CDR3: TGTGCCAGCCATGGAGCAGGGGGCGCTTTTGGCTACACCTTC. Protein sequence: CASHGAGGAFGYTF.

This sequence joins TRBV29-1 and TRBJ1-1; 10 nucleotides align to TRBD1. The CDR3 is 14 residues long. Trimming cost V 6 bases and J 4 bases; bases outside gene matches: 8. CDR1 SQVTM and CDR2 ANQGSEA come from the germline V gene. The CDR3 sequence: CSVRQGAGGTEAFF. In nucleotides, the CDR3 is TGCAGCGTGCGACAGGGGGCGGGTGGCACTGAAGCTTTCTTT.

Remarks on this clonotype: A much more abundant neighbour one base away suggests this may be a read error. The rearrangement joins TRBV7-3 to TRBJ2-2; 7 nucleotides line up with TRBD2. Germline loops: CDR1 SGHTA, CDR2 FQGTGA. CDR3 size: 15 residues. Here the CDR3 DNA reads TGTGCCGGCAGCGGGGCGGGACCAAACACCGGGGAGCTGTTTTTT. Translated: CAGSGAGPNTGELFF.

Details on this clonotype: No DNA is shown, since the ends of the CDR3 on it are uncertain; the CDR3 is the one TCRdb lists. This sequence joins TRBV2 and TRBJ1-4; TRBD1 is the table's D call and was not checked against the DNA. Per the germline V gene, CDR1 is SNHLY and CDR2 is FYNNEI. The CDR3 numbers 23 amino acids, ends counted. CDR3 sequence reads: CATREAAYNEQFFGPGINEKLFF.

This clonotype appeared once. V and J are TRBV6-1 and TRBJ2-3; 7 bases are shared with TRBD1. CDR3 length: 14 amino acids. Germline V gives CDR1 MNHNS, CDR2 SASEGT. With V trimmed by 5 bases and J by 11 bases, 13 bases remained unmatched. The CDR3 region is CASSWGQQYNEQYF. The CDR3 DNA reads as TGTGCCAGCAGTTGGGGACAGCAATACAATGAGCAGTATTTT.

This clonotype was counted many times. The chain uses TRBV2 and TRBJ1-4; 9 positions match TRBD1. This CDR3 is 14 amino acids long. V lost 6 bases, J lost 3 bases, and 2 bases stayed unmatched. CDR1 SNHLY and CDR2 FYNNEI come from the germline V gene. The CDR3 is CASRTGGSNEKLFF. The CDR3, as DNA: TGTGCCAGCAGAACAGGGGGCTCTAATGAAAAACTGTTTTTT.

This clonotype was counted between two and nine times. The CDR3 DNA reads TGTGCCATCAGTGGAGAAGTCGAGGGCTACACCTTC. Translating it yields CAISGEVEGYTF. The chain recombines TRBV10-3 with TRBJ1-2; no clear D. The CDR3 has 12 residues. The V end lost 4 bases, the J end lost 8 bases, and 11 bases lay between the germline ends. Looked up from germline, CDR1 is ENHRY and CDR2 is SYGVKD.

For this clonotype: A much larger clone sits a single nucleotide away, making a read error possible. The V and J genes are TRBV2 and TRBJ2-5, with 7 bases aligning to TRBD1. The germline V gene encodes CDR1 SNHLY and CDR2 FYNNEI. The CDR3 totals 14 residues. The V and J ends lost 5 bases and 5 bases, in that order; junction bases with no gene match: 8. The CDR3 sequence: CASSPETGWETQYF. CDR3 nucleotide sequence: TGTGCCAGCAGTCCCGAGACAGGGTGGGAGACCCAGTACTTC.

The rearrangement links TRBV4-1 to TRBJ1-1, with D maybe TRBD1 (6 bases). The CDR3 contains 14 residues. Germline CDR1 MGHRA, CDR2 YSYEKL. Trimming removed 1 base at V and 6 bases at J, with 12 bases between. The CDR3 is CASSQVEQGPEAFF. As DNA, the CDR3 is TGCGCCAGCAGCCAAGTAGAACAGGGCCCTGAAGCTTTCTTT.

The gene calls are TRBV5-6 and TRBJ2-5; TRBD2 matches at 8 bases. Germline V gene lookup returns CDR1 SGHDT and CDR2 YYEEEE. This CDR3 comprises 16 residues. V dropped 4 bases and J dropped 4; count of bases not matched to a gene: 12. CDR3 bases: TGTGCCAGCAGCCTGAGCGGGAGTTTGTACGGAGAGACCCAGTACTTC. The encoded protein is CASSLSGSLYGETQYF.